This entry lists 23 T cell receptor beta chains sequenced from one sample in a study of T cell responses to AZD1222 COVID-19 vaccine. Method: immunoSEQ multiplex PCR; TCRdb's copy keeps in-frame clones and lacks some. The sample holds around 140,000 clones; 86% are singletons and the top ten take approximately 20%. This specimen consisted of peripheral blood, obtained on day 0 of AZD1222 vaccination. These TCRs come from an adult in good health.

This chain connects TRBV25-1 to TRBJ1-1, with D hard to call. V lost 4 bases and J lost 4, with 13 bases in between. This CDR3 is 14 amino acids long. In germline, CDR1 is MGHDK, CDR2 SYGVNS. CDR3 coding DNA: TGTGCCAGCAGTGGGCGGGGTTCGGGCACTGAAGCTTTCTTT. Translated: CASSGRGSGTEAFF.

V is TRBV28 and J is TRBJ2-7; D call uncertain. V was trimmed by 5 bases and J by 1 base, leaving 9 bases between them. Germline CDR1 reads MDHEN; CDR2 reads SYDVKM. The CDR3 length is 13 residues. The CDR3 sequence: CASSPLGSYEQYF. CDR3 nucleotide sequence: TGTGCCAGCAGTCCCCTGGGGTCCTACGAGCAGTACTTC. The full variable domain, completed using reference TRBV28 and TRBJ2-7, is DVKVTQSSRYLVKRTGEKVFLECVQDMDHENMFWYRQDPGLGLRLIYFSYDVKMKEKGDIPEGYSVSREKKERFSLILESASTNQTSMYLCASSPLGSYEQYFGPGTRLTVT.

This chain connects TRBV5-5 to TRBJ1-3; D call uncertain. The CDR3 is made up of 14 amino acids. The germline CDR1 and CDR2 sequences are SGHKS and YYEKEE (reference sequence). Trimming removed 0 bases at V and 4 bases at J, with 8 bases between. The CDR3 DNA reads TGTGCCAGCAGCTTGGTCGGGTCAGGAAACACCATATATTTT. Its protein product is CASSLVGSGNTIYF.

This rearrangement joins TRBV5-1 to TRBJ1-1; D remains ambiguous. V lost 4 bases and J 1 base, leaving 14 bases between the germline ends. This CDR3 is 15 amino acids long. Germline values: CDR1 SGHRS, CDR2 YFSETQ. The CDR3 protein is CASSPPRAGNTEAFF. The CDR3 region has the DNA TGCGCCAGCAGCCCCCCCCGGGCTGGGAACACTGAAGCTTTCTTT.

This sequence joins TRBV16 and TRBJ1-1; 9 bases are a match to TRBD1. Trimming removed 2 bases from V and 8 bases from J; junction bases left unmatched: 12. The CDR3 has 16 amino acids. CDR1 is KGHSY and CDR2 is FQNENV in the germline V gene. The CDR3 loop reads CASSQNSRQGVLEAFF. In DNA, the CDR3 is TGTGCCAGCAGCCAAAATAGCCGACAGGGGGTTTTGGAAGCTTTCTTT.

This chain connects TRBV25-1 to TRBJ1-1; maybe TRBD1 (5 bases). CDR1 MGHDK and CDR2 SYGVNS come from the germline V gene. The ends were cut back, 7 bases at V and 2 bases at J, with 26 bases in the middle. This CDR3 comprises 18 residues. The CDR3 sequence is CASTSEGLRWGRNTEAFF. CDR3 sequence (DNA): TGTGCCAGCACCAGTGAGGGTCTCCGCTGGGGGAGAAACACTGAAGCTTTCTTT.

This chain joins TRBV10-1 and TRBJ2-3; D is possibly TRBD2 (6 bases). V lost 2 bases to trimming and J lost 4 bases, with 16 bases between them. Per germline, CDR1 WNHNN and CDR2 SYGVQD (reference sequence). This CDR3 has 16 amino acids. CDR3 coding DNA: TGCGCCAGCAGTGAGCCGGGACTCCCGAGCCCAGATACGCAGTATTTT. Translation: CASSEPGLPSPDTQYF.

In this sample, this clone turned up once. This chain uses TRBV6-6 with TRBJ1-2, with no clear D. There are 12 residues in the CDR3. V was cut by 7 bases and J by 11 bases, with 17 bases left in between. Per germline, CDR1 MNHNY and CDR2 SVGAGI (reference sequence). Written as DNA, the CDR3 is TGTGCCAGCACCATGGCAGGCGAAGGTTACACCTTC. Translation: CASTMAGEGYTF.

J is TRBJ2-7 and V is TRBV20-1; 13 bases map to TRBD2. Trimming removed 3 bases from V and 3 bases from J; junction bases left unmatched: 2. This CDR3 comprises 14 residues. The germline V gene encodes CDR1 DFQATT and CDR2 SNEGSKA (reference sequence). CDR3 bases: TGCAGTGCTAGTGGGACTAGCGGGGTCTACGAGCAGTACTTC. This sequence encodes CSASGTSGVYEQYF.

The chain joins TRBV4-3 to TRBJ2-4, with TRBD1 matching over 7 bases. This CDR3 contains 15 residues. CDR1 is LGHNA, CDR2 YSLEER, per germline. The V segment lost 0 bases and the J segment 13 bases; nucleotides outside the gene matches: 12. CDR3: CASSQDRGQQVKQYF. DNA of the CDR3: TGCGCCAGCAGCCAAGATAGGGGACAGCAGGTTAAACAGTACTTC.

This clone is a singleton in its sample. The rearrangement links TRBV10-2 to TRBJ1-3, with D possibly matching TRBD1 (5 bases). The CDR3 runs 15 residues. Germline V gene lookup returns CDR1 WSHSY and CDR2 SAAADI. The V and J ends lost 7 bases and 0 bases respectively, with 13 bases between them. In DNA form, the CDR3 reads TGCGCCAGCAATCCAGGGTACAACTCTGGAAACACCATATATTTT. As protein: CASNPGYNSGNTIYF.

The V and J genes are TRBV7-3 and TRBJ2-2; 12 nucleotides match TRBD2. This CDR3 has 16 amino acids. Germline values: CDR1 SGHTA, CDR2 FQGTGA. The J segment lost 9 bases and the V segment lost 4 bases, leaving 9 bases of the junction unmatched. The CDR3: CASSSASGGAERELFF. CDR3 sequence (DNA): TGTGCCAGCAGCTCCGCTAGCGGGGGGGCCGAGCGGGAGCTGTTTTTT.

This chain links TRBV11-2 with TRBJ2-7; D may match TRBD1 or TRBD2 (6 bases each). The CDR3 loop spans 14 amino acids. CDR1 and CDR2 from the germline V gene are SGHAT and FQNNGV. V lost 2 bases, J lost 6 bases, and 14 bases lay in between. CDR3 amino acids: CASSLKYSGAEQYF. CDR3 bases: TGTGCCAGCAGCTTAAAGTATTCGGGGGCCGAGCAGTACTTC. Variable domain in full (rest from reference TRBV11-2 and TRBJ2-7): EAGVAQSPRYKIIEKRQSVAFWCNPISGHATLYWYQQILGQGPKLLIQFQNNGVVDDSQLPKDRFSAERLKGVDSTLKIQPAKLEDSAVYLCASSLKYSGAEQYFGPGTRLTVT.

The chain links TRBV5-1 to TRBJ2-7; 8 bases fit TRBD1. The ends lost 1 base at V and 3 bases at J; junction bases unmatched: 6. CDR1 and CDR2 from the germline V gene are SGHRS and YFSETQ. The CDR3 sequence is 15 residues long. The CDR3 sequence is CASSLTGQGLYEQYF. The CDR3 DNA sequence: TGCGCCAGCAGCTTGACCGGACAGGGTCTCTACGAGCAGTACTTC.

This clone was picked up one time. V and J are TRBV9 and TRBJ2-5, with 9 bases lining up with TRBD2. Germline V lookup: CDR1 SGDLS, CDR2 YYNGEE. The CDR3 length is 15 residues. Trimming took 4 bases from V and 5 from J; bases not matched to a gene: 9. The CDR3 is CASSPSGAHLETQYF. For the CDR3, the DNA is TGTGCCAGCAGCCCTAGCGGGGCGCATCTGGAGACCCAGTACTTC.

This chain connects TRBV19 to TRBJ1-2; TRBD1 aligns across 9 bases. With V trimmed by 6 bases and J by 5 bases, 7 bases remained unmatched. The germline gives CDR1 LNHDA, CDR2 SQIVND (reference sequence). The CDR3 covers 14 residues. CDR3 in amino acids: CASRKVGTGYGYTF. The CDR3 DNA follows: TGTGCCAGTAGAAAAGTAGGGACAGGGTATGGCTACACCTTC.

This clone was counted only a few times. This chain uses TRBV4-3 with TRBJ1-6; tentative D call: TRBD1 (6 bases). Trimming shortened V by 2 bases and J by 11 bases, and 19 bases separated the two germline ends. Germline-derived CDR1 and CDR2 are LGHNA and YSLEER. CDR3 length: 16 amino acids. The CDR3 reads CASSQFQGGAGAPLHF. CDR3 DNA sequence: TGCGCCAGCAGCCAATTTCAGGGCGGGGCAGGGGCACCCCTCCACTTT.

The chain employs TRBV7-2 and TRBJ2-7, with TRBD1 identical over 10 bases. Trimming cost V 3 bases and J 0 bases; bases outside gene matches: 2. Germline V gene sequence: CDR1 SGHTA, CDR2 FQGNSA. The CDR3 covers 15 residues. This CDR3 is CASSLGQGSSYEQYF. CDR3 coding DNA: TGTGCCAGCAGCTTGGGACAGGGGAGCTCCTACGAGCAGTACTTC. The variable domain in full, with the rest retrieved from reference TRBV7-2 and TRBJ2-7, is GAGVSQSPSNKVTEKGKDVELRCDPISGHTALYWYRQSLGQGLEFLIYFQGNSAPDKSGLPSDRFSAERTGGSVSTLTIQRTQQEDSAVYLCASSLGQGSSYEQYFGPGTRLTVT.

This clone has only one observation. The rearrangement uses TRBV6-2 or TRBV6-3 and TRBJ2-7, with D unclear. Germline CDR1 reads MNHEY; CDR2 reads SVGEGT. V dropped 3 bases and J dropped 6 bases, with 6 bases sitting between them. The CDR3 has 11 residues. CDR3 sequence (DNA): TGTGCCAGCAGTTATAGGCCCGAGCAGTACTTC. Its protein product is CASSYRPEQYF.

This chain uses TRBV2 with TRBJ2-2; the D gene is possibly TRBD2 (6 bases). Germline V gene sequence: CDR1 SNHLY, CDR2 FYNNEI. The CDR3 runs to 14 residues. Between the trimmed V and J ends, which lost 10 bases and 7 bases, there was a span of 19 bases. The CDR3: CAIRGWQGGGELFF. The DNA of the CDR3 is TGTGCCATTCGGGGGTGGCAGGGCGGCGGGGAGCTGTTTTTT. The full variable domain, in which reference TRBV2 and TRBJ2-2 provide the parts outside the CDR3, is EPEVTQTPSHQVTQMGQEVILRCVPISNHLYFYWYRQILGQKVEFLVSFYNNEISEKSEIFDDQFSVERPDGSNFTLKIRSTKLEDSAMYFCAIRGWQGGGELFFGEGSRLTVL.

This clone was counted only a few times. J is TRBJ2-2 and V is TRBV18; a possible D gene is TRBD1 (5 bases). The germline V gene encodes CDR1 KGHSH and CDR2 LQKENI. The V and J ends lost 3 bases and 7 bases respectively, with 15 bases between them. There are 15 residues in the CDR3. The CDR3 coding sequence is TGTGCCAGCTCACCGAGGCAGGGATTCATCGGGGAGCTGTTTTTT. Its protein is CASSPRQGFIGELFF. Variable domain in full (rest from reference TRBV18 and TRBJ2-2): NAGVMQNPRHLVRRRGQEARLRCSPMKGHSHVYWYRQLPEEGLKFMVYLQKENIIDESGMPKERFSAEFPKEGPSILRIQQVVRGDSAAYFCASSPRQGFIGELFFGEGSRLTVL.

There are a few counts of this clone. V is TRBV4-1 and J is TRBJ1-5; 7 positions match TRBD1. The CDR3 totals 19 residues. Looked up from germline, CDR1 is MGHRA and CDR2 is YSYEKL. V was clipped by 3 bases and J by 2 bases; unmatched bases: 16. The CDR3 reads CASSHPCPGQASCNQPQHF. CDR3 in DNA: TGCGCCAGCAGCCACCCCTGCCCCGGACAGGCAAGTTGCAATCAGCCCCAGCATTTT.

The V gene is TRBV10-3, the J gene TRBJ1-2; maybe TRBD1 (5 bases). Germline assignment: CDR1 ENHRY and CDR2 SYGVKD. The V end was cut by 6 bases, the J end by 8 bases, with 16 bases between. The CDR3 has 13 residues. This CDR3 is CAISRQLSEGYTF. The CDR3 DNA reads as TGTGCCATCAGCCGACAGTTGAGTGAGGGCTACACCTTC.